The 31 T cell receptor beta chains given below trace back to one sample, sequenced in a study of T cell responses to AZD1222 COVID-19 vaccine. Measured with immunoSEQ multiplex PCR; TCRdb has only the in-frame clones, and not every one. The table lists 40,000 to 60,000 clones, 85% to 90% of them singletons. The sequencing used peripheral blood, collected 28 days after the second AZD1222 dose. These receptors originate from an adult who received the AZD1222 COVID-19 vaccine.

The chain joins TRBV12-3 or TRBV12-4 to TRBJ2-3; D gene ambiguous. The CDR3 has 12 residues. Trimming left V 7 bases short and J 6 bases short, with 11 bases between. CDR3 amino acids: CASTRSLDTQYF. In nucleotides, the CDR3 is TGTGCCAGCACCCGTTCCCTCGATACGCAGTATTTT.

This chain uses TRBV15 with TRBJ2-1; D unresolved. V lost 0 bases, J lost 4 bases, and 13 bases lay in between. The CDR3 length is 16 residues. Germline CDR1 and CDR2: LNHNV and YYDKDF (reference sequence). The CDR3 sequence is CATSRDSSNYYNEQFF. The CDR3 DNA reads TGTGCCACCAGCAGAGACTCGTCCAATTATTACAATGAGCAGTTCTTC.

This clone is a singleton in its sample. The rearrangement uses TRBV19 and TRBJ2-1, with 7 nucleotides matching TRBD2. Germline assignment: CDR1 LNHDA and CDR2 SQIVND (reference sequence). Trimming cost V 3 bases and J 5 bases; bases outside gene matches: 28. The CDR3 length is 22 residues. CDR3 loop: CASSISGVVLLAGVLSNNEQFF. Here the CDR3 DNA reads TGTGCCAGTAGTATCAGCGGTGTGGTCCTTCTGGCGGGAGTGTTGAGTAACAATGAGCAGTTCTTC.

The V and J genes are TRBV7-2 and TRBJ2-2, with 8 positions matching TRBD1. The ends lost 6 bases at V and 4 bases at J; junction bases unmatched: 4. This CDR3 region has 14 residues. The germline V gene encodes CDR1 SGHTA and CDR2 FQGNSA. The CDR3 DNA follows: TGTGCCAGCAGTTCGGACAGGGTCACCGGGGAGCTGTTTTTT. Protein product: CASSSDRVTGELFF.

This chain uses TRBV10-3 with TRBJ1-4; D is unresolved. The CDR3 consists of 13 residues. V was pared by 3 bases and J by 5 bases, with 7 bases between. Per germline, CDR1 ENHRY and CDR2 SYGVKD. CDR3: CAISELENEKLFF. The CDR3 coding sequence is TGTGCCATCAGTGAACTAGAAAATGAAAAACTGTTTTTT.

The gene calls are TRBV2 and TRBJ2-5; TRBD2 agrees at 13 bases. V shed 7 bases, J shed 2 bases, and the junction held 7 bases outside the gene matches. The CDR3 has 16 amino acids. In germline, CDR1 is SNHLY, CDR2 FYNNEI. For the CDR3, the DNA is TGTGCCAGCACGGGACTAGCGGGACTCGAGCAAGAGACCCAGTACTTC. Protein product: CASTGLAGLEQETQYF.

J is TRBJ1-3 and V is TRBV28; 8 nucleotides align to TRBD1. CDR3 length: 14 residues. Germline trimming cut 8 bases from V and 0 bases from J; bases unmatched to any gene: 3. CDR1 is MDHEN and CDR2 is SYDVKM in the germline V gene. For the CDR3, the DNA is TGTGCCAGCTTTACAGGGGGCTCTGGAAACACCATATATTTT. Amino acid sequence: CASFTGGSGNTIYF. The full variable domain, its missing parts supplied by reference TRBV28 and TRBJ1-3, is DVKVTQSSRYLVKRTGEKVFLECVQDMDHENMFWYRQDPGLGLRLIYFSYDVKMKEKGDIPEGYSVSREKKERFSLILESASTNQTSMYLCASFTGGSGNTIYFGEGSWLTVV.

The chain recombines TRBV29-1 with TRBJ2-1; possible D gene TRBD2, 6 bases. The V gene lost 6 bases and the J gene lost 7 bases, with 22 bases spanning the gap. The CDR3 length is 15 residues. Germline loops: CDR1 SQVTM, CDR2 ANQGSEA. CDR3 DNA: TGCAGCGTCGTTCCGGGACTCGGATCAAGAAATGAGCAGTTCTTC. Encoded protein: CSVVPGLGSRNEQFF.

V is TRBV11-3 and J is TRBJ2-7; TRBD1 matches at 9 bases. The CDR3 contains 14 residues. From germline, CDR1 is SGHNT and CDR2 YENEEA. The ends lost 5 bases at V and 3 bases at J; junction bases unmatched: 5. This chain's CDR3 is CASSQGQGNYEQYF. CDR3 bases: TGTGCCAGCAGCCAGGGACAGGGTAACTACGAGCAGTACTTC.

The chain couples TRBV29-1 to TRBJ2-5; D is undetermined. Germline CDR1 SQVTM, CDR2 ANQGSEA. The CDR3 is made up of 12 amino acids. V lost 7 bases to trimming and J lost 3 bases, with 12 bases between them. The CDR3 sequence: CSGFGTEETQYF. The CDR3, as DNA: TGCAGCGGGTTTGGAACAGAAGAGACCCAGTACTTC.

J is TRBJ1-3 and V is TRBV30, with D uncertain. The CDR3 has 14 amino acids. V was cut by 2 bases and J by 0 bases, with 8 bases left in between. From germline, CDR1 is GTSNPN and CDR2 SVGIG (reference sequence). The CDR3 sequence is CAWSRAYSGNTIYF. The CDR3, as DNA: TGTGCCTGGAGTAGGGCCTACTCTGGAAACACCATATATTTT.

This clone was observed a few times. The rearrangement uses TRBV15 and TRBJ1-6; TRBD1 agrees at 10 bases. Germline values: CDR1 LNHNV, CDR2 YYDKDF (reference sequence). V trimming: 3 bases; J trimming: 8 bases; junction bases outside the gene matches: 4. The CDR3 spans 15 residues. The CDR3: CATSSSGTGDSPLHF. As DNA, the CDR3 is TGTGCCACCAGCAGCTCCGGGACAGGGGATTCACCCCTCCACTTT.

The chain joins TRBV4-1 to TRBJ1-1; 8 positions match TRBD1. The CDR3 is 16 residues long. V dropped 1 base and J dropped 1; count of bases not matched to a gene: 5. Germline V gene data show CDR1 as MGHRA and CDR2 as YSYEKL. In nucleotides, the CDR3 is TGCGCCAGCAGCCAAGTCCAGGGGGCGCGGAACACTGAAGCTTTCTTT. This codes for CASSQVQGARNTEAFF.

The CDR3 spells CASSLGGVGGNGYTF. CDR3 nucleotide sequence: TGTGCCAGCAGCTTAGGGGGGGTAGGAGGAAATGGCTACACCTTC. The V gene is TRBV11-2, the J gene TRBJ1-2; a weak D match, TRBD1 (5 bases). The length of the CDR3 is 15 residues. Between the trimmed V and J ends, which lost 1 base and 6 bases, there was a span of 15 bases. Germline V CDR1 and CDR2: SGHAT, FQNNGV.

The chain joins TRBV3-1 (or the pseudogene TRBV3-2) to TRBJ2-2, with D maybe TRBD2 (6 bases). The CDR3 has 17 amino acids. Germline V gives CDR1 LGHDT, CDR2 YNNKEL (reference sequence). V shed 2 bases and J shed 1 base, with 14 bases lying between them. The CDR3 here is CASSQTRGGGNTGELFF. The CDR3 DNA follows: TGTGCCAGCAGCCAAACAAGGGGAGGAGGGAACACCGGGGAGCTGTTTTTT.

The chain uses TRBV27 and TRBJ2-1, with D unclear. V shed 0 bases and J shed 8 bases, with 8 bases lying between them. Germline CDR1 reads MNHEY; CDR2 reads SMNVEV (reference sequence). The length of the CDR3 is 13 residues. The CDR3 DNA reads TGTGCCAGCAGTTTATCCTACTTAGATGAGCAGTTCTTC. This translates into CASSLSYLDEQFF.

This sequence joins TRBV11-2 and TRBJ2-7; a weak D match, TRBD1 (6 bases). V was trimmed by 4 bases and J by 7 bases, leaving 20 bases between them. This CDR3 comprises 15 residues. The V gene's germline CDR1 is SGHAT and CDR2 FQNNGV. The CDR3 sequence is CASSSLRGLMREQYF. In DNA, the CDR3 is TGTGCCAGCAGCTCCCTCAGGGGCCTAATGAGGGAGCAGTACTTC.

This rearrangement joins TRBV5-1 to TRBJ2-5; D might be TRBD2 (6 bases). Trimming pared 3 bases from V and 5 bases from J, leaving 35 bases between. CDR3 length: 21 residues. From germline, CDR1 is SGHRS and CDR2 YFSETQ. CDR3 bases: TGCGCCAGCAGCTCCTTAGGCAGCGGGCCGGAAAAAATCAACCCCTCGGAGACCCAGTACTTC. Its translation is CASSSLGSGPEKINPSETQYF.

This chain connects TRBV10-2 to TRBJ2-1; maybe TRBD2 (5 bases). V was cut by 4 bases and J by 4 bases, with 11 bases left in between. The CDR3 contains 14 residues. Germline assignment: CDR1 WSHSY and CDR2 SAAADI. CDR3 sequence reads: CASSGVSAYNEQFF. The CDR3 nucleotides read TGCGCCAGCAGTGGAGTTAGCGCTTACAATGAGCAGTTCTTC.

The rearrangement uses TRBV27 and TRBJ1-6; maybe TRBD1 (5 bases). The CDR3 extends over 16 amino acids. The germline V gene has CDR1 MNHEY and CDR2 SMNVEV (reference sequence). Between the trimmed V and J ends, which lost 7 bases and 4 bases, there was a span of 17 bases. The CDR3 loop is CASTFIGGLYNSPLHF. The CDR3 nucleotides read TGTGCCAGCACCTTCATTGGGGGGTTGTATAATTCACCCCTCCACTTT.

V and J are TRBV7-9 and TRBJ1-1; maybe TRBD1 (5 bases). V lost 10 bases and J lost 0, with 21 bases in between. This CDR3 is built from 16 residues. Per the germline V gene, CDR1 is SEHNR and CDR2 is FQNEAQ (reference sequence). The CDR3 DNA follows: TGTGCCATACGCTCTCCGGGGCTTGGCTTGAACACTGAAGCTTTCTTT. Translated, it gives CAIRSPGLGLNTEAFF.

The V gene is TRBV2, the J gene TRBJ2-1; TRBD2 agrees at 7 bases. In germline, CDR1 is SNHLY, CDR2 FYNNEI. This CDR3 is 14 amino acids long. The J segment lost 13 bases and the V segment lost 11 bases, leaving 20 bases of the junction unmatched. For the CDR3, the DNA is TGTGCCGATAGTTCCTTGAGCGGGGCTCGAGAACAGTTCTTC. This gives the protein CADSSLSGAREQFF.

The chain recombines TRBV28 with TRBJ2-7; D might be TRBD2 (6 bases). This CDR3 is 15 amino acids long. Germline CDR1 reads MDHEN; CDR2 reads SYDVKM. Trimming shortened V by 6 bases and J by 2 bases, and 17 bases separated the two germline ends. CDR3 nucleotide sequence: TGTGCCAGCAGCTCACCGACTAGTCCCACCTACGAGCAGTACTTC. This translates into CASSSPTSPTYEQYF.

The table lists this clone with a count of one. A junction boundary mismatches the germline segment, possibly from a read error. This chain connects TRBV5-6 to TRBJ1-6, with TRBD1 as a possible D gene (5 bases). The germline CDR1 and CDR2 sequences are SGHDT and YYEEEE. The CDR3 covers 16 residues. CDR3 sequence (DNA): TGTGCCAGCAGCCGCGTGGGGACCTCCCATAATTCACCCCTCCACTTT. Translated: CASSRVGTSHNSPLHF.

The sample holds a few counts of this clone. CDR3 DNA sequence: TGTGCCAGCAGTTTATTGGGACTAGCCTACGAGCAGTACTTC. It is translated as CASSLLGLAYEQYF. V and J are TRBV28 and TRBJ2-7; 8 bases line up with TRBD2. The length of the CDR3 is 14 residues. Looked up from germline, CDR1 is MDHEN and CDR2 is SYDVKM. V shed 1 base and J 2 bases; nucleotides not matched to a gene: 1.

V usage is TRBV6-6 and J usage is TRBJ2-7; the match to TRBD1 covers 10 bases. The V gene end was trimmed by 5 bases and the J gene end by 1 base; junction bases not matched to a gene: 11. Germline lookup yields CDR1 MNHNY and CDR2 SVGAGI (reference sequence). The CDR3 is 17 residues long. CDR3 residues: CASSRWWGQGRSYEQYF. In nucleotides, the CDR3 is TGTGCCAGCAGTCGGTGGTGGGGACAGGGGAGATCCTACGAGCAGTACTTC.

This clone was detected only once. The V and J genes are TRBV30 and TRBJ1-1; D is undetermined. The CDR3 is 13 amino acids. From germline, CDR1 is GTSNPN and CDR2 SVGIG (reference sequence). V dropped 1 base and J dropped 4 bases, with 10 bases sitting between them. The CDR3 DNA follows: TGTGCCTGGAGTGGGTTGTCTGCCACTGAAGCTTTCTTT. This codes for CAWSGLSATEAFF.

This clone appeared a single time. The chain carries TRBV5-1 and TRBJ2-3; D call uncertain. This CDR3 has 14 residues. Germline assignment: CDR1 SGHRS and CDR2 YFSETQ. V was trimmed by 4 bases and J by 0 bases, leaving 9 bases between them. CDR3 nucleotides: TGCGCCAGCAGCACCGGCACTAGCACAGATACGCAGTATTTT. Amino acid sequence: CASSTGTSTDTQYF. Full variable domain (outside the CDR3, taken from reference TRBV5-1 and TRBJ2-3): KAGVTQTPRYLIKTRGQQVTLSCSPISGHRSVSWYQQTPGQGLQFLFEYFSETQRNKGNFPGRFSGRQFSNSRSEMNVSTLELGDSALYLCASSTGTSTDTQYFGPGTRLTVL.

The rearrangement uses TRBV2 and TRBJ2-7, with a possible D match to TRBD1 (7 bases). Trimming pared 4 bases from V and 6 bases from J, leaving 13 bases between. Germline V gives CDR1 SNHLY, CDR2 FYNNEI. The CDR3 sequence is 13 residues long. Here the CDR3 reads CASSGGQTSEQYF. The DNA for the CDR3 is TGTGCCAGCAGTGGGGGACAGACTAGCGAGCAGTACTTC.

This chain links TRBV5-8 with TRBJ2-7, with a possible D match to TRBD2 (7 bases). In germline, CDR1 is SGHTS, CDR2 YDEGEE. The ends were cut back, 2 bases at V and 7 bases at J, with 16 bases in the middle. The CDR3 runs to 14 residues. The CDR3 sequence: CASSLEQGTTEQYF. Written as DNA, the CDR3 is TGTGCCAGCAGCTTAGAGCAGGGGACTACGGAGCAGTACTTC.

CDR3 bases: TGCGCCAGCAGCGTAAAGCGGGAGTTGGGCCCCGGGGAGCTGTTTTTT. It encodes CASSVKRELGPGELFF. The V call is TRBV5-1, the J call TRBJ2-2; 8 bases fit TRBD2. J was trimmed by 6 bases and V by 4 bases; bases with no gene match: 11. Germline V lookup: CDR1 SGHRS, CDR2 YFSETQ. The CDR3 has 16 amino acids.